Presented here are 24 T cell receptor beta chains from one specimen sequenced in a study of blood T cell repertoires in COVID-19. Profiling relied on immunoSEQ multiplex PCR, and the TCRdb table lists in-frame clones only, not all of them. The data contain roughly 260,000 clones, roughly 86% of them singletons. The source material was PBMCs or T cells enriched from blood (not recorded which). These receptors originate from a woman aged 25-40 years with acute COVID-19.

V gene TRBV3-1 (or the pseudogene TRBV3-2) combines with J gene TRBJ2-3; weak D call: TRBD2 (6 bases). Trimming pared 6 bases from V and 1 base from J, leaving 14 bases between. This CDR3 region has 15 residues. Germline loops: CDR1 LGHDT, CDR2 YNNKEL (reference sequence). The CDR3 nucleotides are TGTGCCAGCAGTCGCGGGGAGTTGGGCACAGATACGCAGTATTTT. It is translated as CASSRGELGTDTQYF.

The chain has TRBV7-8 and TRBJ2-7, with 8 bases lining up with TRBD2. Germline values: CDR1 SGHVS, CDR2 FQNEAQ. This CDR3 has 13 residues. Trimming cost V 8 bases and J 6 bases; bases outside gene matches: 9. The CDR3 here is CASRWTSNGEQYF. CDR3 bases: TGTGCCAGCCGTTGGACTAGCAACGGCGAGCAGTACTTC. The complete variable domain, with remaining parts taken from reference TRBV7-8 and TRBJ2-7, reads GAGVSQSPRYKVAKRGQDVALRCDPISGHVSLFWYQQALGQGPEFLTYFQNEAQLDKSGLPSDRFFAERPEGSVSTLKIQRTQQEDSAVYLCASRWTSNGEQYFGPGTRLTVT.

V gene TRBV18 combines with J gene TRBJ1-5; D remains ambiguous. V was clipped by 5 bases and J by 4 bases, with 9 bases between them. The CDR3 length is 13 residues. CDR1 is KGHSH and CDR2 is LQKENI in the germline V gene. CDR3 sequence reads: CASSTQENQPQHF. The DNA for the CDR3 is TGTGCCAGCTCAACGCAGGAAAATCAGCCCCAGCATTTT.

V and J are TRBV6-5 and TRBJ2-1; possibly TRBD2 for D (6 bases). CDR1 is MNHEY and CDR2 is SVGAGI in the germline V gene. CDR3 length equals 14 residues. Deletions cut 11 bases from V and 0 bases from J, with 14 bases between. DNA of the CDR3: TGTGCCTGCCTGAGCGGGTACTCCTACAATGAGCAGTTCTTC. Translation: CACLSGYSYNEQFF.

The rearrangement joins TRBV29-1 to TRBJ2-5; 10 bases align to TRBD1. CDR1 is SQVTM, CDR2 ANQGSEA, per germline. J lost 2 bases, V lost 4 bases, and 4 bases had no gene match. The CDR3 runs to 14 residues. The CDR3 region is CSVGQGAGQETQYF. The CDR3 DNA is TGCAGCGTTGGACAGGGGGCCGGGCAAGAGACCCAGTACTTC.

This clone was counted once. This chain links TRBV12-3 or TRBV12-4 with TRBJ1-2; D gene unclear. The V and J ends lost 3 bases and 0 bases respectively, with 5 bases between them. The CDR3 runs to 13 residues. CDR3: CASSFQTNYGYTF. DNA for the CDR3: TGTGCCAGCAGTTTCCAGACTAACTATGGCTACACCTTC.

The gene calls are TRBV5-6 and TRBJ1-1; D is uncertain. The V end lost 4 bases, the J end lost 1 base, and 11 bases lay between the germline ends. This CDR3 spans 14 amino acids. CDR1 and CDR2 from the germline V gene are SGHDT and YYEEEE. The CDR3 loop reads CASSLAPGNTEAFF. In DNA, the CDR3 is TGTGCCAGCAGCCTGGCCCCAGGGAACACTGAAGCTTTCTTT.

The rearrangement joins TRBV19 to TRBJ1-1, with D unresolved. The CDR3 is made up of 14 amino acids. Germline V lookup: CDR1 LNHDA, CDR2 SQIVND (reference sequence). V was shortened by 7 bases and J by 1 base, with 13 bases between the two germline ends. The CDR3 reads CASTSEETNTEAFF. For the CDR3, the DNA is TGTGCCAGTACCTCAGAGGAGACGAACACTGAAGCTTTCTTT.

This chain uses TRBV27 with TRBJ2-1; 16 positions agree with TRBD2. The CDR3 runs to 16 residues. Germline V CDR1 and CDR2: MNHEY, SMNVEV (reference sequence). After removal of 5 bases from V and 14 bases from J, the junction contained 12 bases not matched to a gene. DNA of the CDR3: TGTGCCAGCAGTCCTCCTCCCGGGACTAGCGGGGGGGCCGAGTTCTTC. Protein sequence: CASSPPPGTSGGAEFF.

CDR3 coding DNA: TGTGCCAGCAGCTTAGACAGGGATAATGAAAAACTGTTTTTT. Its translation: CASSLDRDNEKLFF. The V gene is TRBV7-2, the J gene TRBJ1-4, with a tentative D call TRBD1 (6 bases). V was pared by 1 base and J by 4 bases, with 7 bases between. Germline loops: CDR1 SGHTA, CDR2 FQGNSA. The CDR3 extends over 14 amino acids.

The chain couples TRBV5-1 to TRBJ1-2; D gene ambiguous. CDR3 length: 11 residues. Per the germline V gene, CDR1 is SGHRS and CDR2 is YFSETQ. Between the trimmed V and J ends, which lost 0 bases and 7 bases, there was a span of 4 bases. This chain's CDR3 is CASSLEAGYTF. CDR3 bases: TGCGCCAGCAGCTTGGAAGCTGGCTACACCTTC.

The rearrangement uses TRBV7-9 and TRBJ2-3, with a weak D call TRBD2 (6 bases). Germline assignment: CDR1 SEHNR and CDR2 FQNEAQ (reference sequence). The ends were cut back, 5 bases at V and 5 bases at J, with 8 bases in the middle. CDR3 length equals 12 residues. The CDR3 DNA is TGTGCCAGCAGCCCCGGGGGAGATACGCAGTATTTT. Its translation is CASSPGGDTQYF. The full variable domain, completed using reference TRBV7-9 and TRBJ2-3, is DTGVSQNPRHKITKRGQNVTFRCDPISEHNRLYWYRQTLGQGPEFLTYFQNEAQLEKSRLLSDRFSAERPKGSFSTLEIQRTEQGDSAMYLCASSPGGDTQYFGPGTRLTVL.

The chain couples TRBV6-5 to TRBJ2-4; the D gene is possibly TRBD2 (6 bases). Germline-derived CDR1 and CDR2 are MNHEY and SVGAGI. Trimming shortened V by 7 bases and J by 12 bases, and 22 bases separated the two germline ends. CDR3 length: 14 amino acids. For the CDR3, the DNA is TGTGCCAGCATAGGAGGCTCAACCGGGGAGGATCAGTACTTC. Its protein product is CASIGGSTGEDQYF.

The CDR3 protein is CASSIATGMNTEAFF. CDR3 DNA: TGTGCCAGTAGTATAGCGACAGGGATGAACACTGAAGCTTTCTTT. The chain joins TRBV19 to TRBJ1-1; 7 bases match TRBD1. The CDR3 is 15 amino acids. Germline V CDR1 and CDR2: LNHDA, SQIVND (reference sequence). The ends lost 1 base at V and 0 bases at J; junction bases unmatched: 2.

This clone was counted a single time. A junction boundary mismatches the germline segment, possibly from a read error. The genes are TRBV18 and TRBJ2-7; TRBD2 is a possible D gene (5 bases). CDR3 length: 14 amino acids. The germline CDR1 and CDR2 sequences are KGHSH and LQKENI. CDR3 in DNA: TGTGCCAGCTCACCACATAAGGACTCCAACGAGCAGTACTTC. Translated: CASSPHKDSNEQYF.

A remark on this clone: One junction end does not reproduce the germline sequence, and a read error may be involved. The CDR3 coding sequence is TGCGCCAGCAGCTTGGGTTCATACTCGTCCTATAGCTACACCTTC. Translated: CASSLGSYSSYSYTF. V gene TRBV5-1 combines with J gene TRBJ1-2; D unclear. This CDR3 has 15 residues. CDR1 is SGHRS, CDR2 YFSETQ, per germline.

The chain carries TRBV11-3 and TRBJ1-2, with a possible D match to TRBD1 (5 bases). The length of the CDR3 is 13 residues. V lost 5 bases and J 7 bases, leaving 14 bases between the germline ends. In germline, CDR1 is SGHNT, CDR2 YENEEA. Written as DNA, the CDR3 is TGTGCCAGCAGCCAGACAGCGGGTTCTGGCTACACCTTC. Residues: CASSQTAGSGYTF.

This chain uses TRBV30 with TRBJ2-1; D is unresolved. Per germline, CDR1 GTSNPN and CDR2 SVGIG (reference sequence). Trimming shortened V by 2 bases and J by 3 bases, and 8 bases separated the two germline ends. The CDR3 totals 13 residues. Here the CDR3 DNA reads TGTGCCTGGAGTACGCGTTACTACAATGAGCAGTTCTTC. It translates to CAWSTRYYNEQFF.

The chain has TRBV11-2 and TRBJ1-2; D unclear. In germline, CDR1 is SGHAT, CDR2 FQNNGV. CDR3 size: 11 residues. V shed 6 bases and J shed 8 bases, with 10 bases lying between them. CDR3 nucleotides: TGTGCCAGCAGAGTAGAGGGAGGCTACACCTTC. Its protein product is CASRVEGGYTF.

This chain links TRBV6-2 or TRBV6-3 with TRBJ1-2; 7 bases map to TRBD1. Trimming cost V 2 bases and J 5 bases; bases outside gene matches: 11. Germline assignment: CDR1 MNHEY and CDR2 SVGEGT. This CDR3 region has 16 residues. This chain's CDR3 is CASSYGLGQEQYGYTF. CDR3 DNA sequence: TGTGCCAGCAGTTACGGGCTCGGACAGGAACAATATGGCTACACCTTC.

V is TRBV4-1 and J is TRBJ1-1, with 7 positions matching TRBD1. CDR3 length equals 13 residues. J gave up 8 bases and V 0 bases, and 3 bases lay outside the gene matches. Germline V lookup: CDR1 MGHRA, CDR2 YSYEKL. The CDR3 here is CASSQDVDREAFF. The CDR3 nucleotides are TGCGCCAGCAGCCAAGATGTGGACAGGGAAGCTTTCTTT.

This chain connects TRBV10-1 to TRBJ1-1; maybe TRBD1 (5 bases). CDR1 and CDR2 from the germline V gene are WNHNN and SYGVQD (reference sequence). Trimming shortened V by 5 bases and J by 0 bases, and 10 bases separated the two germline ends. The CDR3 is 14 amino acids. As DNA, the CDR3 is TGCGCCAGCAGTCCCGCAGGGCTGAACACTGAAGCTTTCTTT. It is translated as CASSPAGLNTEAFF.

This chain joins TRBV4-1 and TRBJ1-1; a possible D gene is TRBD1 (5 bases). V was cut by 3 bases and J by 5 bases, with 16 bases left in between. The germline V gene encodes CDR1 MGHRA and CDR2 YSYEKL. This CDR3 comprises 15 residues. The CDR3 spells CASSHQSGRGTEAFF. CDR3 in DNA: TGCGCCAGCAGCCACCAGTCAGGGAGGGGAACTGAAGCTTTCTTT.

The V and J genes are TRBV15 and TRBJ2-7, with 10 positions matching TRBD1. Germline trimming cut 3 bases from V and 1 base from J; bases unmatched to any gene: 6. CDR3 length: 16 amino acids. Germline-derived CDR1 and CDR2 are LNHNV and YYDKDF (reference sequence). Written as DNA, the CDR3 is TGTGCCACCAGCAGGATACGGGACAGGGGTTCCTACGAGCAGTACTTC. It encodes CATSRIRDRGSYEQYF.